This T cell receptor (beta chain) was retrieved from a study of breast tumors, draining lymph nodes, adjacent tissues. The V and J ends lost 6 bases and 0 bases, in that order; junction bases with no gene match: 13. Germline CDR1 and CDR2: MNHNS and SASEGT. The CDR3 has 19 residues. TCRdb recomputed calls from the multiplex PCR reads with MiXCR, one row per CDR3 protein. The repertoire has 66,000 or so distinct CDR3 sequences, over 40% of them found once; the top ten carry roughly 8.1%. This clonotype was obtained from a female donor with breast cancer. Some clones in this sample may be carry-over from other donors' samples. Sequencing was carried out using breast tumor tissue. The chain links TRBV6-1 to TRBJ2-6, with TRBD1 matching 8 bases. CDR3 sequence reads: CASSEPDRDSVSGANVLTF. DNA of the CDR3: TGTGCCAGCAGCGAGCCGGACAGGGATTCAGTCTCTGGGGCCAACGTCCTGACTTTC.